This T cell receptor (beta chain) derives from a study of T-cell reconstitution after alpha-beta-depleted transplantation in children. Study-level results: Newly generated T cells supplied most T-cell counts and diversity one year post-transplant. After transplant, high TCRbeta diversity at day 60 in some patients arose from surviving recipient T cells and thymic progenitors. By about two months after transplant, alpha-beta T cells reportedly arose from several hundred graft clones that had expanded.

Unique molecular identifiers tagged the TCRbeta library. TCRdb fed the PCR reads into MiXCR, producing one record per CDR3 protein. There are about 900,000 distinct CDR3 sequences in the sample; 25% to 30% occur only once, and over 25% lies in the top ten. This clonotype showed up many times. Its specificity is not known. Germline CDR1 reads LGHDT; CDR2 reads YNNKEL (reference sequence). The CDR3 is 15 residues long. V lost 2 bases to trimming and J lost 2 bases; unmatched junction nucleotides: 1. The sequence was collected from a boy under three years old who had a stem cell transplant for SCID, so the T cells may come from the graft donor. Material: PBMCs, mostly from graft donor cells, obtained 360 days after TCRalphabeta/CD19-depleted stem cell transplant. The rearrangement uses TRBV3-1 and TRBJ2-5; 11 bases are a match to TRBD2. This CDR3 is CASSQLAGGQETQYF. CDR3 sequence (DNA): TGTGCCAGCAGCCAACTAGCGGGGGGACAAGAGACCCAGTACTTC.